Sequencing of this T cell receptor beta chain was carried out in a study of blood T cells in healthy people across ages. Combining a sample-barcoded 5' primer with a J-beta primer mix, a second PCR ran for about 7 to 11 cycles. TCRdb re-derived calls from the 5' RACE reads in MiXCR, one entry per CDR3 protein. The sample lists some 1.8 million distinct CDR3 sequences; roughly 43% were seen once. Trimming took off 2 bases at V and 6 bases at J, with 8 bases between the two ends. This CDR3 spans 13 amino acids. Germline V gives CDR1 SNHLY, CDR2 FYNNEI. The gene calls are TRBV2 and TRBJ2-1; D is undetermined. This receptor was identified in a human donor in good health. Source material: blood. The CDR3 DNA is TGTGCCAGCAGTGAAATCGAGGTCAATGAGCAGTTCTTC. Translating gives CASSEIEVNEQFF.